These T cell receptor beta chains were read from a single sample in a study of blood T cell repertoires in COVID-19. Method: immunoSEQ multiplex PCR; TCRdb's copy keeps in-frame clones and lacks some. The sample lists roughly 330,000 clones, roughly 87% occurring once. The source material was PBMCs or T cells enriched from blood (not recorded which). These receptors were obtained from a young woman who had recovered from COVID-19. Each CDR3 is given with its conserved first and last residue. A D gene is named only where the DNA matches it firmly. Rows may omit the clone size; those that give it use once, few, many or a size class.

D	J	length	size	V	DNA	CDR3
TRBD2	TRBJ2-1	14	-	TRBV10-2	TGCGCCAGCAGTCGTAGCGGGGGGGCAAATGAGCAGTTCTTC	CASSRSGGANEQFF
TRBD1	TRBJ2-7	13	-	TRBV5-4	TGTGCCAGCAGCCCAAGACAGGGGAACGAGCAGTACTTC	CASSPRQGNEQYF
TRBD1	TRBJ1-1	15	once	TRBV19	TGTGCCACACAGTTTCTGGGGGCCAGGGGGATCGAAGCTTTCTTT	CATQFLGARGIEAFF
-	TRBJ1-5	15	-	TRBV9	TGTGCCAGCAGCGTAGCCCCAGATAGCAATCAGCCCCAGCATTTT	CASSVAPDSNQPQHF
-	TRBJ1-1	14	-	TRBV11-2	TGTGCCAGCAGCTTAGTGCCGGAGACCAATGAAGCTTTCTTT	CASSLVPETNEAFF
TRBD2	TRBJ2-7	14	-	TRBV6-5	TGTGCCAGCACTTTAGCGGGGGGCGTCGACGAGCAGTACTTC	CASTLAGGVDEQYF
-	TRBJ1-2	15	-	TRBV18	TGTGCCAGCTCAACAATGCGGACAGAAAACTATGGCTACACCTTC	CASSTMRTENYGYTF
-	TRBJ1-5	16	-	TRBV6-1	TGTGCCAGCAGTGATAGGGGCGGTTATAGCAATCAGCCCCAGCATTTT	CASSDRGGYSNQPQHF
TRBD2	TRBJ2-1	15	-	TRBV5-1	TGCGCCAGCAGCTGGGGACTAGCGGGGAGAAGGGAGCAGTTCTTC	CASSWGLAGRREQFF
TRBD2	TRBJ2-7	15	-	TRBV10-3	TGTGCCATCAGTGAGCGGGGGGGAAGCTCCTACGAGCAGTACTTC	CAISERGGSSYEQYF
-	TRBJ1-4	12	-	TRBV11-2	TGTGCCAGCAGCAGGGCGGGTGAAAAACTGTTTTTT	CASSRAGEKLFF
TRBD1	TRBJ1-5	18	-	TRBV19	TGTGCCAGTAGTATGGGGTTGGACAGGGGGCTGGTCGATCAGCCCCAGCATTTT	CASSMGLDRGLVDQPQHF
-	TRBJ1-6	15	-	TRBV30	TGTGCCTGGAGAGCACAGAGCTCCTATAATTCACCCCTCCACTTT	CAWRAQSSYNSPLHF